This TCR beta chain was profiled in a study of cytomegalovirus exposure and HLA in healthy donors. The assay was immunoSEQ multiplex PCR, and TCRdb's table has in-frame clones only and misses some. The data contain more than 90,000 clones, approximately 89% of them seen just once; the ten biggest clones take up 1.5% to 2%. CDR1 is SGHTA, CDR2 FQGNSA, per germline. The CDR3 length is 15 residues. The V gene end was trimmed by 3 bases and the J gene end by 5 bases; junction bases not matched to a gene: 8. The specimen was PBMCs. This chain links TRBV7-2 with TRBJ2-5; 8 bases align to TRBD2. This TCR was sampled from a man between 18 and 35 years old in good health and CMV-seronegative. The CDR3 sequence: CASSLEGLASETQYF. The CDR3 DNA is TGTGCCAGCAGCTTGGAAGGACTAGCCTCTGAGACCCAGTACTTC.